One and the same sample provided the 27 T cell receptor beta chains below, sequenced in a study of CD8+ T cells in alopecia areata. RNA was extracted and reverse transcribed into cDNA as the sequencing template. Data came from immunoSEQ multiplex PCR; TCRdb stores just in-frame clones and leaves some out. This table has about 140,000 clones, roughly 58% appearing once. The sample comprised CD8+ T cells sorted from blood. The origin of the receptors is a human donor in good health.

The J gene is TRBJ1-2, the V gene TRBV28; 9 nucleotides align to TRBD1. The CDR3 is made up of 14 amino acids. V lost 5 bases and J lost 8; bases outside the gene matches: 9. Germline V gene sequence: CDR1 MDHEN, CDR2 SYDVKM. As DNA, the CDR3 is TGTGCCAGCAGTGCCAGGACAGGGGTTAACGGCTACACCTTC. It encodes CASSARTGVNGYTF.

There are a few counts of this clone. V and J are TRBV4-1 and TRBJ2-2; D is unresolved. Germline V gene data show CDR1 as MGHRA and CDR2 as YSYEKL. This CDR3 contains 13 residues. V was trimmed by 2 bases and J by 4 bases, leaving 5 bases between them. The CDR3: CASSQLPTGELFF. CDR3 coding DNA: TGCGCCAGCAGCCAATTACCCACCGGGGAGCTGTTTTTT.

The chain carries TRBV7-9 and TRBJ2-5; tentative D call: TRBD1 (5 bases). V gave up 6 bases and J gave up 0 bases, with 11 bases separating them. Germline V CDR1 and CDR2: SEHNR, FQNEAQ (reference sequence). This CDR3 contains 14 residues. The CDR3 DNA sequence: TGTGCCAGCAGACCAGACAGAAACCAAGAGACCCAGTACTTC. Its translation is CASRPDRNQETQYF.

The chain couples TRBV30 to TRBJ1-3; maybe TRBD1 (5 bases). The V and J ends lost 3 bases and 0 bases respectively, with 15 bases between them. The length of the CDR3 is 16 residues. The V gene's germline CDR1 is GTSNPN and CDR2 SVGIG (reference sequence). CDR3 in amino acids: CAWRVRQTNSGNTIYF. The CDR3 nucleotides read TGTGCCTGGAGGGTGCGACAGACGAACTCTGGAAACACCATATATTTT.

This clone has just a few counts. This sequence joins TRBV9 and TRBJ2-7; D might be TRBD1 or TRBD2, each matching 6 bases. Germline assignment: CDR1 SGDLS and CDR2 YYNGEE. There are 14 residues in the CDR3. V was pared by 5 bases and J by 0 bases, with 12 bases between. CDR3 in DNA: TGTGCCAGCAGTCGGGGGACAACCTCCTACGAGCAGTACTTC. Translating gives CASSRGTTSYEQYF.

This clone was seen once. The CDR3 reads CASSLGLGGSNIQYF. The CDR3 DNA reads TGTGCCAGCAGTTTAGGTCTGGGTGGGTCAAACATTCAGTACTTC. This chain links TRBV28 with TRBJ2-4; D uncertain. The CDR3 totals 15 residues. Germline V gene sequence: CDR1 MDHEN, CDR2 SYDVKM. V was clipped by 2 bases and J by 6 bases, with 14 bases between them. Based on the CDR3 plus reference TRBV28 and TRBJ2-4, the full variable domain is DVKVTQSSRYLVKRTGEKVFLECVQDMDHENMFWYRQDPGLGLRLIYFSYDVKMKEKGDIPEGYSVSREKKERFSLILESASTNQTSMYLCASSLGLGGSNIQYFGAGTRLSVL.

The rearrangement links TRBV9 to TRBJ1-2, with D unresolved. Per the germline V gene, CDR1 is SGDLS and CDR2 is YYNGEE. CDR3 length equals 13 residues. The V end was cut by 1 base, the J end by 2 bases, with 6 bases between. The CDR3 reads CASSVNGNYGYTF. The CDR3 DNA reads as TGTGCCAGCAGCGTAAACGGGAACTATGGCTACACCTTC.

This chain joins TRBV28 and TRBJ1-5; D unclear. Trimming left V 8 bases short and J 4 bases short, with 18 bases between. CDR1 and CDR2 from the germline V gene are MDHEN and SYDVKM. The CDR3 spans 15 residues. The CDR3 protein is CASGNNGVPNQPQHF. The CDR3 coding sequence is TGTGCCAGCGGTAACAACGGCGTACCAAATCAGCCCCAGCATTTT.

The chain recombines TRBV7-3 with TRBJ2-1, with D possibly TRBD2 on 6 matching bases. Per the germline V gene, CDR1 is SGHTA and CDR2 is FQGTGA. Trimming removed 4 bases at V and 9 bases at J, with 16 bases between. This CDR3 is built from 14 residues. CDR3 DNA: TGTGCCAGCAGCTCGCAAGGTCGGGAGTGTGAGCAGTTCTTC. Its protein is CASSSQGRECEQFF. The full variable domain, its missing parts supplied by reference TRBV7-3 and TRBJ2-1, is GAGVSQTPSNKVTEKGKYVELRCDPISGHTALYWYRQSLGQGPEFLIYFQGTGAADDSGLPNDRFFAVRPEGSVSTLKIQRTERGDSAVYLCASSSQGRECEQFFGPGTRLTVL.

The gene calls are TRBV5-1 and TRBJ2-7; 7 nucleotides line up with TRBD1. V shed 4 bases, J shed 1 base, and the junction held 8 bases outside the gene matches. Germline lookup yields CDR1 SGHRS and CDR2 YFSETQ. This CDR3 spans 15 amino acids. The CDR3: CASSITMGQSYEQYF. The CDR3 DNA is TGCGCCAGCAGCATAACGATGGGACAGTCCTACGAGCAGTACTTC.

This clone is a singleton in its sample. This chain joins TRBV13 and TRBJ2-7; 10 positions agree with TRBD2. CDR3 length: 16 amino acids. V shed 4 bases, J shed 5 bases, and the junction held 11 bases outside the gene matches. Germline V gene lookup returns CDR1 PRHDT and CDR2 FYEKMQ (reference sequence). CDR3 residues: CASSSRRGTSVHEQYF. Written as DNA, the CDR3 is TGTGCCAGCAGCTCAAGACGAGGGACTAGCGTCCACGAGCAGTACTTC. Together with reference TRBV13 and TRBJ2-7, the CDR3 gives the full variable domain: AAGVIQSPRHLIKEKRETATLKCYPIPRHDTVYWYQQGPGQDPQFLISFYEKMQSDKGSIPDRFSAQQFSDYHSELNMSSLELGDSALYFCASSSRRGTSVHEQYFGPGTRLTVT.

V usage is TRBV19 and J usage is TRBJ1-4, with D hard to call. The CDR3 runs 14 residues. Germline values: CDR1 LNHDA, CDR2 SQIVND (reference sequence). V was trimmed by 1 base and J by 8 bases, leaving 11 bases between them. CDR3 in DNA: TGTGCCAGTAGTATAGGCAGCTTCTCCGAAAAACTGTTTTTT. This codes for CASSIGSFSEKLFF.

The chain recombines TRBV30 with TRBJ2-5, with no clear D. CDR1 GTSNPN and CDR2 SVGIG come from the germline V gene (reference sequence). V lost 3 bases, J lost 7 bases, and 6 bases lay in between. The CDR3 is made up of 10 amino acids. CDR3 coding DNA: TGTGCCTGGAGCGCTGGGACCCAGTACTTC. Translating gives CAWSAGTQYF. The full variable domain, completed using reference TRBV30 and TRBJ2-5, is SQTIHQWPATLVQPVGSPLSLECTVEGTSNPNLYWYRQAAGRGLQLLFYSVGIGQISSEVPQNLSASRPQDRQFILSSKKLLLSDSGFYLCAWSAGTQYFGPGTRLLVL.

This clone was detected only a few times. This chain links TRBV4-1 with TRBJ2-1; 7 positions match TRBD2. The CDR3 totals 13 residues. Germline V gene data show CDR1 as MGHRA and CDR2 as YSYEKL. With 1 base clipped from V and 6 bases from J, the junction kept 0 bases outside the gene matches. CDR3: CASSQGLANEQFF. Written as DNA, the CDR3 is TGCGCCAGCAGCCAAGGACTAGCCAATGAGCAGTTCTTC.

This sequence joins TRBV27 and TRBJ2-7, with D tentatively TRBD1 (6 bases). CDR1 is MNHEY, CDR2 SMNVEV, per germline (reference sequence). The CDR3 has 14 residues. The V gene lost 5 bases and the J gene lost 2 bases, with 13 bases spanning the gap. The CDR3 is CASSPSRTAYEQYF. The CDR3 DNA sequence: TGTGCCAGCAGTCCGTCCCGGACAGCCTACGAGCAGTACTTC.

This clone came up a few times. The rearrangement links TRBV2 to TRBJ1-1, with D perhaps matching TRBD1 (6 bases). Per germline, CDR1 SNHLY and CDR2 FYNNEI. The CDR3 loop spans 13 amino acids. Trimming took 8 bases from V and 1 from J, leaving 11 bases between them. CDR3 sequence reads: CASLGGRNTEAFF. For the CDR3, the DNA is TGTGCCAGCTTAGGGGGAAGGAACACTGAAGCTTTCTTT.

The rearrangement uses TRBV20-1 and TRBJ2-7, with D unresolved. The CDR3 runs to 11 residues. Per the germline V gene, CDR1 is DFQATT and CDR2 is SNEGSKA (reference sequence). With 3 bases removed from V and 4 bases from J, the gap between germline ends came to 7 bases. CDR3 sequence: CSASYGYEQYF. DNA for the CDR3: TGCAGTGCTAGTTACGGTTACGAGCAGTACTTC.

V gene TRBV4-1 combines with J gene TRBJ1-1, with D hard to call. The CDR3 runs 12 residues. Germline CDR1 reads MGHRA; CDR2 reads YSYEKL. The V gene lost 5 bases and the J gene lost 4 bases, with 8 bases spanning the gap. DNA for the CDR3: TGCGCCAGCAGCTTCCAAGGCACTGAAGCTTTCTTT. It translates to CASSFQGTEAFF.

This chain links TRBV28 with TRBJ2-7, with D possibly matching TRBD1 (6 bases). V lost 6 bases and J 0 bases, leaving 12 bases between the germline ends. Germline V gene lookup returns CDR1 MDHEN and CDR2 SYDVKM. This CDR3 spans 14 amino acids. CDR3 sequence: CASRPTGSSYEQYF. DNA of the CDR3: TGTGCCAGCAGACCAACAGGGAGCTCCTACGAGCAGTACTTC.

This clone was recorded at least ten times. The CDR3 DNA is TGTGCCAGCAGCTTACTGCAGCAATACGAGCAGTACTTC. Translating it yields CASSLLQQYEQYF. J is TRBJ2-7 and V is TRBV7-8, with unresolved D. Germline V gene lookup returns CDR1 SGHVS and CDR2 FQNEAQ. This CDR3 region has 13 residues. The V and J ends lost 2 bases and 4 bases respectively, with 9 bases between them.

The chain joins TRBV9 to TRBJ2-7; 9 nucleotides align to TRBD2. The CDR3 runs to 14 residues. Germline trimming cut 4 bases from V and 5 bases from J; bases unmatched to any gene: 7. Per the germline V gene, CDR1 is SGDLS and CDR2 is YYNGEE. Here the CDR3 DNA reads TGTGCCAGCAGCTTTAGCGGGAGTCACGACGAGCAGTACTTC. Translated, it gives CASSFSGSHDEQYF. The entire variable domain, with the rest obtained from reference TRBV9 and TRBJ2-7, is as follows: DSGVTQTPKHLITATGQRVTLRCSPRSGDLSVYWYQQSLDQGLQFLIQYYNGEERAKGNILERFSAQQFPDLHSELNLSSLELGDSALYFCASSFSGSHDEQYFGPGTRLTVT.

The CDR3 DNA reads as TGCAGCGTTGAATTGAGTTACGAGCAGTACTTC. Translated, it gives CSVELSYEQYF. V is TRBV29-1 and J is TRBJ2-7; D is undetermined. The V end was cut by 2 bases, the J end by 4 bases, with 6 bases between. The germline gives CDR1 SQVTM, CDR2 ANQGSEA. The CDR3 spans 11 residues.

The chain links TRBV4-1 to TRBJ1-5, with D tentatively TRBD1 (5 bases). Germline-derived CDR1 and CDR2 are MGHRA and YSYEKL. V lost 4 bases to trimming and J lost 2 bases, with 12 bases between them. The CDR3 runs 15 residues. CDR3 sequence: CASSPQVIGNQPQHF. The CDR3 coding sequence is TGCGCCAGCAGCCCACAGGTGATAGGCAATCAGCCCCAGCATTTT.

J is TRBJ1-1 and V is TRBV9, with D perhaps matching TRBD1 (5 bases). The CDR3 runs 10 residues. Per germline, CDR1 SGDLS and CDR2 YYNGEE. Trimming cost V 7 bases and J 6 bases, with 7 bases left between them. CDR3 sequence (DNA): TGTGCCAGCGGGGGATCTGAAGCTTTCTTT. It yields the protein CASGGSEAFF.

The chain combines TRBV2 with TRBJ2-1; D not resolved. V lost 1 base and J 10 bases, leaving 11 bases between the germline ends. This CDR3 comprises 13 residues. CDR1 is SNHLY and CDR2 is FYNNEI in the germline V gene. CDR3 region: CASSEGGIREQFF. DNA of the CDR3: TGTGCCAGCAGTGAAGGAGGTATAAGGGAGCAGTTCTTC.

The chain joins TRBV27 to TRBJ2-1; the match to TRBD2 covers 10 bases. The germline gives CDR1 MNHEY, CDR2 SMNVEV (reference sequence). Unmatched junction bases numbered 5, after V lost 7 bases and J lost 8 bases. This CDR3 comprises 13 residues. CDR3 residues: CASTSGSVYEQFF. Written as DNA, the CDR3 is TGTGCCAGCACTAGCGGGAGTGTCTATGAGCAGTTCTTC.

This clone came up a few times. CDR3 coding DNA: TGTGCCAGCGAGAAGGGGTTCGGCAATGAGCAGTTCTTC. This sequence encodes CASEKGFGNEQFF. V and J are TRBV2 and TRBJ2-1; TRBD1 is a possible D gene (5 bases). The V and J ends lost 8 bases and 6 bases respectively, with 14 bases between them. The CDR3 has 13 residues. The germline CDR1 and CDR2 sequences are SNHLY and FYNNEI.